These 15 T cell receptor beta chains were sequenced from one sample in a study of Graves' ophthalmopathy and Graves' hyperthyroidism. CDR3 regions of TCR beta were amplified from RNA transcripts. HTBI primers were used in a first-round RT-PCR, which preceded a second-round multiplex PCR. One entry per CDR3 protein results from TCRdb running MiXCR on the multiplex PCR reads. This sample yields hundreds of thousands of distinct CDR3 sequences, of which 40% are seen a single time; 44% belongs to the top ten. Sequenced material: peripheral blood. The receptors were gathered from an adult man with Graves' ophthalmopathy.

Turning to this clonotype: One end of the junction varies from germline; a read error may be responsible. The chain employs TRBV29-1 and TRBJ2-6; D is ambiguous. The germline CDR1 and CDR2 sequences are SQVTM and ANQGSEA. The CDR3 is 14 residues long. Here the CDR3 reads CSIGGRAGTNVLTF. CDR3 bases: TGCAGCATTGGTGGTAGGGCTGGGACCAACGTCCTGACTTTC. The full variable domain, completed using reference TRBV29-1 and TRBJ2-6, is SAVISQKPSRDICQRGTSLTIQCQVDSQVTMMFWYRQQPGQSLTLIATANQGSEATYESGFVIDKFPISRPNLTFSTLTVSNMSPEDSSIYLCSIGGRAGTNVLTFGAGSRLTVL.

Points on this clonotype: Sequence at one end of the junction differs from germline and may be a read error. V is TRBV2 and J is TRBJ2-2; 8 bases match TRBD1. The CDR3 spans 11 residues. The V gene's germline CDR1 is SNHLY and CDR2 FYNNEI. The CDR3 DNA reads TGTGCCAGCAGTGACACAGGGGGGCTGTTTTTT. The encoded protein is CASSDTGGLFF.

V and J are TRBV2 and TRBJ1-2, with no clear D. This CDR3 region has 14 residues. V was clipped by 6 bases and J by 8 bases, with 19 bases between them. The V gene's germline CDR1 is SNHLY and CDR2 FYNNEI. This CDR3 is CASSQDRRGSGYTF. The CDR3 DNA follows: TGTGCCAGCAGCCAAGATCGTCGAGGGAGCGGCTACACCTTC.

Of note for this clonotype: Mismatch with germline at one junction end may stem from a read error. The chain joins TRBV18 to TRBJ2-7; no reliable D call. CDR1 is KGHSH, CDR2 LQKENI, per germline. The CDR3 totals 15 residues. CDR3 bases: TGTGCCAGCAGTCTAGTCGGAGAGGAGTCCTACGAGCAGCACTTC. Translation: CASSLVGEESYEQHF. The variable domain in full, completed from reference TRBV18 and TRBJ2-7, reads NAGVMQNPRHLVRRRGQEARLRCSPMKGHSHVYWYRQLPEEGLKFMVYLQKENIIDESGMPKERFSAEFPKEGPSILRIQQVVRGDSAAYFCASSLVGEESYEQHFGPGTRLTVT.

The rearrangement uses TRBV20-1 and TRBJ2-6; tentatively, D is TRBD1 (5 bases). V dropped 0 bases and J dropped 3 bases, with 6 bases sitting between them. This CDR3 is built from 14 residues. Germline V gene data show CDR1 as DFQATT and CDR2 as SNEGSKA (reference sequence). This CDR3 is CSAREGLGANVLTF. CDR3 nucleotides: TGCAGTGCTAGAGAGGGGCTTGGGGCCAACGTCCTGACTTTC.

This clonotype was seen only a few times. CDR3 region: CASSLGSPANYGYTF. DNA of the CDR3: TGTGCCAGCAGCTTGGGTAGCCCAGCTAACTATGGCTACACCTTC. The chain uses TRBV7-9 and TRBJ1-2; D is ambiguous. Per the germline V gene, CDR1 is SEHNR and CDR2 is FQNEAQ (reference sequence). The CDR3 extends over 15 amino acids. The ends were cut back, 3 bases at V and 0 bases at J, with 11 bases in the middle.

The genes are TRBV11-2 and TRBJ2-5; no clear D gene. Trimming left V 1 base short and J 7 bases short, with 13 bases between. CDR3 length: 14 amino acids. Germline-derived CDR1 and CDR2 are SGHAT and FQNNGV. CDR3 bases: TGTGCCAGCAGCTTAGCATCTGGGGAAGGGACCCAGTACTTC. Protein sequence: CASSLASGEGTQYF.

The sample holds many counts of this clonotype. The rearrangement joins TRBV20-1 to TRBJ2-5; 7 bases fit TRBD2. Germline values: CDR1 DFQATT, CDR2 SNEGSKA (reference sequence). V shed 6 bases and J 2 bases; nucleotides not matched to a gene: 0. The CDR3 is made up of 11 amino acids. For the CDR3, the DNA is TGCAGTGCACTAGCGCAAGAGACCCAGTACTTC. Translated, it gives CSALAQETQYF.

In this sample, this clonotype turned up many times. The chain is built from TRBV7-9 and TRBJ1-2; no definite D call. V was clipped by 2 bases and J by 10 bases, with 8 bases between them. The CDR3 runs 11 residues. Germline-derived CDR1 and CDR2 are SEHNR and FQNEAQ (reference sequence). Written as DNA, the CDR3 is TGTGCCAGCAGCTTACAGGAATACTACACCTTC. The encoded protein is CASSLQEYYTF.

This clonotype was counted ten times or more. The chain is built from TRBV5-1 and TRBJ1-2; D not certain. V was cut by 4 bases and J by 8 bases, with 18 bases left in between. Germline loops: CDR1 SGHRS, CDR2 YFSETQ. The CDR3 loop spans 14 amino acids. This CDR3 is CASSNDSAAGGYTF. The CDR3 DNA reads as TGCGCCAGCAGCAATGACTCTGCTGCCGGGGGCTACACCTTC.

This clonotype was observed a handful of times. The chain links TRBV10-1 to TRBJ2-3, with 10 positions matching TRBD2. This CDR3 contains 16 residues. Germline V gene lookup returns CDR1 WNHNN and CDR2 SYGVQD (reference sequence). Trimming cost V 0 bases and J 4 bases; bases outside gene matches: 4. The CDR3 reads CASSESSGRAADTQYF. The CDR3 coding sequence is TGCGCCAGCAGTGAGTCGAGCGGGAGGGCCGCAGATACGCAGTATTTT.

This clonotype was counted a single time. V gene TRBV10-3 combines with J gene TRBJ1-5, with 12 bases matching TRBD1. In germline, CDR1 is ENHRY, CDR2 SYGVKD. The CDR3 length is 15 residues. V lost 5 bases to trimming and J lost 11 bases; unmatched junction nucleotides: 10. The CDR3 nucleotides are TGTGCCATCAGTCCGGGACAGGGGGCGGCGGAGACCCAGCATTTT. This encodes CAISPGQGAAETQHF.

The CDR3 DNA reads TGTGCCAGCAGTTCCCGGACAGGGAATAACTACGAGCAGTACTTC. Amino acids: CASSSRTGNNYEQYF. V gene TRBV27 combines with J gene TRBJ2-7; 8 bases are a match to TRBD1. Germline V gives CDR1 MNHEY, CDR2 SMNVEV (reference sequence). V was pared by 4 bases and J by 3 bases, with 8 bases of the junction left unmatched. This CDR3 has 15 residues.

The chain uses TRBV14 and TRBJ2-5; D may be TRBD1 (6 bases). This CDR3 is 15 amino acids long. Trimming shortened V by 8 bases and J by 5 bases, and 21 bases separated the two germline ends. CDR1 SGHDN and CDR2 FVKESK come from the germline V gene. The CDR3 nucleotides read TGTGCCAGCTCACCATCCGGGACACCTAGGGAGACCCAGTACTTC. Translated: CASSPSGTPRETQYF.

The CDR3 sequence: CASSLTEAGTNEKLFF. The CDR3 DNA follows: TGTGCCAGCAGCTTGACCGAGGCTGGAACTAATGAAAAACTGTTTTTT. The chain combines TRBV7-9 with TRBJ1-4; D is undetermined. Germline V CDR1 and CDR2: SEHNR, FQNEAQ (reference sequence). The V and J ends lost 3 bases and 1 base respectively, with 12 bases between them. The CDR3 runs 16 residues. The full variable domain, completed using reference TRBV7-9 and TRBJ1-4, is DTGVSQNPRHKITKRGQNVTFRCDPISEHNRLYWYRQTLGQGPEFLTYFQNEAQLEKSRLLSDRFSAERPKGSFSTLEIQRTEQGDSAMYLCASSLTEAGTNEKLFFGSGTQLSVL.